The present entry profiles one TCR beta chain with its context. This clonotype was observed many times. Its antigen has not been determined. Base qualities are not recorded, but no much larger clone differs from it by a single base. V is cut by 7 bases and J by 4 bases, and the space between the germline ends is 18 bases. From the germline V gene, CDR1 is SGHRS and CDR2 is YFSETQ. CDR3 length: 15 amino acids, cysteine to phenylalanine. Only the CDR3 region is kept as DNA, spanning 45 bases read in frame from base 1. This entry is derived from a study of early T cells in non-severe SARS-CoV-2 infection (dated by TCRdb to about 2021). Background on the whole study: Because TCR sequencing relied on bulk RNA taken from unsorted whole blood, pairing of alpha and beta chains was not possible.

Receptors were amplified or captured by 5' RACE. TCRdb lists the instrument as NextSeq 500. Unique molecular identifiers were attached to individual cDNA molecules in the TCR library protocol so that sequencing error and PCR bias could be corrected. Both TCR alpha and beta chains were sequenced, and tight co-correlation was observed between alpha and beta sequence abundances in each sample. The authors' analysis ran thus. Decombinator V4 was used to annotate the V gene, J gene and CDR3 of the TCR sequences. Expanded TCRs were defined as changing significantly between any two time points under a Poisson model with p below 0.0001. Abundances of TCRs were expressed as counts per million after normalisation to the total number of TCRs sequenced in each sample. TRAV1-2 paired with TRAJ12, TRAJ20 or TRAJ33 defined MAIT TCRs, while TRAV10 paired with TRAJ18 defined iNKT TCRs. VDJdb, accessed on 1 November 2021, was searched for TCRs annotated for CMV, EBV and SARS-CoV-2, and TCRs annotated for more than one antigen were excluded. Starting from the raw public reads, TCRdb applied fastp trimming at Q25, assembled clones with MiXCR and retained in-frame beta chains. Identical CDR3 proteins give one entry, which carries the most common genes and DNA. The V and J calls come from TCRdb's annotation, not from the publication. Across this sample there are about 83,000 distinct CDR3 sequences, with 12% seen only once. The ten largest clones take up approximately 6.1% of the sample.

Points the paper makes about the study in general: VDJdb matching was skewed toward anti-spike CD8 responses, so virus-specific expansions were likely underestimated and private and CD4 specificities were missed.

A case-control design nested within a healthcare worker cohort in London, UK, was used, with weekly nasopharyngeal swab PCR tests and blood sampling performed. Healthcare workers were recruited between 23 and 31 March 2020, during the week of the UK lockdown, and were followed weekly for up to about 15 weeks. The specimen sequenced was whole blood. This clonotype was sampled from an adult who was a healthcare worker with PCR-confirmed SARS-CoV-2 infection or an uninfected control (not recorded which). The chain is encoded by TRBV5-1 joined to TRBJ2-1; perhaps TRBD2 is the D gene, with 6 bases matching. The CDR3 reads as follows: CASGWGDSAYNEQFF. The nucleotides read TGCGCCAGCGGCTGGGGGGACTCCGCTTACAATGAGCAGTTCTTC. The full variable domain, completed from the reference TRBV5-1 and TRBJ2-1 proteins outside the CDR3, reads KAGVTQTPRYLIKTRGQQVTLSCSPISGHRSVSWYQQTPGQGLQFLFEYFSETQRNKGNFPGRFSGRQFSNSRSEMNVSTLELGDSALYLCASGWGDSAYNEQFFGPGTRLTVL.